This TCR beta chain was captured by sequencing in a study of blood T cell repertoires in COVID-19. Whole-study context: Donors in the United States, Italy and Spain gave samples during acute or convalescent COVID-19.

In the source study's methods: Cell counts per sample came from amplifying reference gene primers. Assay used: immunoSEQ multiplex PCR; TCRdb lists only in-frame clones, some missing. Clone size and V and J calls were adopted from that table, with D and trimming inferred from the DNA. The sample shows some 130,000 clones, approximately 70% of them seen only once. This CDR3 has 13 residues. Germline trimming cut 3 bases from V and 5 bases from J; bases unmatched to any gene: 1. Germline CDR1 KGHSH, CDR2 LQKENI. This clonotype was obtained from a woman in her sixties or seventies with acute or convalescent COVID-19. The J gene is TRBJ2-5, the V gene TRBV18; 9 nucleotides match TRBD2. The sequenced sample was peripheral blood. CDR3 nucleotide sequence: TGTGCCAGCTCACCCGGACTAGCGGAGACCCAGTACTTC. Translated, it gives CASSPGLAETQYF.